Given below is one TCR beta chain in context. This sample stems from a study of blood T cell repertoires in COVID-19. The wider study: Whether acute or convalescent, the COVID-19 samples came from the United States, Italy and Spain.

The CDR3 is 15 residues long. From germline, CDR1 is MGHRA and CDR2 YSYEKL. J lost 4 bases, V lost 2 bases, and 2 bases had no gene match. Clones were sequenced by immunoSEQ multiplex PCR, and TCRdb holds only the in-frame ones, with some missing. This sample has 250,000 to 350,000 clones, with around 87% found just once. Material for sequencing was peripheral blood. This sequence originates from a woman aged 45 to 65 who had recovered from COVID-19. This chain joins TRBV4-1 and TRBJ2-2; 9 bases line up with TRBD2. The CDR3 nucleotides read TGCGCCAGCAGCCAACGGCGGGAGGGCACCGGGGAGCTGTTTTTT. Amino acids: CASSQRREGTGELFF.